This T cell receptor (beta chain) comes out of a study of blood T cell repertoires in COVID-19. Study information: From T cells, B-cell-depleted T cells, or PBMCs came the material, which was cDNA or gDNA.

Authors' methods: It was from reference gene primer amplification that nucleated cell counts were estimated. Profiling relied on immunoSEQ multiplex PCR, and the TCRdb table lists in-frame clones only, not all of them. V and J calls and clone size follow that table, whereas D and trimming were derived from the DNA. The sample lists roughly 300,000 clones; about 90% were seen once. This CDR3 contains 20 residues. Germline assignment: CDR1 MDHEN and CDR2 SYDVKM. The V and J ends lost 3 bases and 4 bases, in that order; junction bases with no gene match: 15. The sample was peripheral blood. The gene calls are TRBV28 and TRBJ2-3; 14 bases align to TRBD2. The sequence derives from a woman aged 45-65 years who had recovered from COVID-19. The CDR3 spells CASSFNVPGLAGAPADTQYF. Here the CDR3 DNA reads TGTGCCAGCAGTTTCAACGTCCCGGGACTAGCGGGAGCCCCCGCAGATACGCAGTATTTT. Full variable domain (outside the CDR3, taken from reference TRBV28 and TRBJ2-3): DVKVTQSSRYLVKRTGEKVFLECVQDMDHENMFWYRQDPGLGLRLIYFSYDVKMKEKGDIPEGYSVSREKKERFSLILESASTNQTSMYLCASSFNVPGLAGAPADTQYFGPGTRLTVL.